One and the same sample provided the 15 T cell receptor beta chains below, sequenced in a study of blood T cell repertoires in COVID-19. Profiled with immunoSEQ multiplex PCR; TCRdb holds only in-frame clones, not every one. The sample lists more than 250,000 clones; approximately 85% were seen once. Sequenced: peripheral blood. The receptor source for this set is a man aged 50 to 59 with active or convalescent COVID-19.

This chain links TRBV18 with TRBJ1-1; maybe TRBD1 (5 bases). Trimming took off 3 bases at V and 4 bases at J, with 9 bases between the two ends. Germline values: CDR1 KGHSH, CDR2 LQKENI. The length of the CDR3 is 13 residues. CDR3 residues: CASSPLQGTEAFF. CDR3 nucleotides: TGTGCCAGCTCACCCCTCCAGGGCACTGAAGCTTTCTTT.

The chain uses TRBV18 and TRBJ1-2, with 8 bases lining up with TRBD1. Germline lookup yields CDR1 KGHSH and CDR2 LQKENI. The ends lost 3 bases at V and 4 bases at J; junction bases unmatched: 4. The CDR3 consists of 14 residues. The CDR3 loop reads CASSPKTGAYGYTF. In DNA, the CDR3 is TGTGCCAGCTCACCGAAGACAGGGGCCTATGGCTACACCTTC. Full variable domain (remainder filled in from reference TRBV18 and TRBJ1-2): NAGVMQNPRHLVRRRGQEARLRCSPMKGHSHVYWYRQLPEEGLKFMVYLQKENIIDESGMPKERFSAEFPKEGPSILRIQQVVRGDSAAYFCASSPKTGAYGYTFGSGTRLTVV.

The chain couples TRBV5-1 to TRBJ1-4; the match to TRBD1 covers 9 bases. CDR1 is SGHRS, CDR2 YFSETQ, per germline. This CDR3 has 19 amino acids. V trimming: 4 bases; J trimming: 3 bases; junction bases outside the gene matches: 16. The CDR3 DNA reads TGCGCCAGCAGCCGGACCCCCCTACAGGGGGCGCGGTCTAATGAAAAACTGTTTTTT. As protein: CASSRTPLQGARSNEKLFF.

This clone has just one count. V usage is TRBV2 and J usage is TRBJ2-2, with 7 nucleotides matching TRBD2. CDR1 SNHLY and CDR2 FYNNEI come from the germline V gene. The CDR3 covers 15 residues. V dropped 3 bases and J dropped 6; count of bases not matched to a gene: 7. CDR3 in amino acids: CASSEGPGRAGELFF. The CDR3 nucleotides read TGTGCCAGCAGTGAGGGGCCAGGGAGGGCCGGGGAGCTGTTTTTT.

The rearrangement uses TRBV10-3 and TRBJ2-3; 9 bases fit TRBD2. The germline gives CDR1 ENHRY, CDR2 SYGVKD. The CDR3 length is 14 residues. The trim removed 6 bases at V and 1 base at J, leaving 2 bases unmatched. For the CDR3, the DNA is TGTGCCATCAGCCGGACTAGCGGCACAGATACGCAGTATTTT. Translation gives CAISRTSGTDTQYF.

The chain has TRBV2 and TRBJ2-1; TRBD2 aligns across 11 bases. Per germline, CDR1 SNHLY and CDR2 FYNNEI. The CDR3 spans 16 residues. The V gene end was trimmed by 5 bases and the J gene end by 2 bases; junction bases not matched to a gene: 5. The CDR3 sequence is CASSLLGLAAYNEQFF. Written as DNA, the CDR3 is TGTGCCAGCAGTCTTCTGGGACTAGCGGCCTACAATGAGCAGTTCTTC.

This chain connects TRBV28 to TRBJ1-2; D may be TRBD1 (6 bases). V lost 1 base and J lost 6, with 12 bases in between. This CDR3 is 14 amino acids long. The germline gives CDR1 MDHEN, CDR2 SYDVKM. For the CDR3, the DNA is TGTGCCAGCAGTTTATCGTCAGGGGAAAATGGCTACACCTTC. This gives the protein CASSLSSGENGYTF.

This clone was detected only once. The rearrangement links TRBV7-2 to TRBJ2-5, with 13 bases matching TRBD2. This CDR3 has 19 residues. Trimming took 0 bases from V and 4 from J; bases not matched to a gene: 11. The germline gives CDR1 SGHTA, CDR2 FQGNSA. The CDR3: CASSLASGLAGSGGETQYF. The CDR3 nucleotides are TGTGCCAGCAGCTTAGCGTCGGGACTAGCGGGATCAGGTGGAGAGACCCAGTACTTC.

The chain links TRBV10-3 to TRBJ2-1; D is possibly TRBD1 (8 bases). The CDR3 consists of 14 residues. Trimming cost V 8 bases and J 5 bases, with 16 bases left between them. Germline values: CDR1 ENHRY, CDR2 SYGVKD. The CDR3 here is CAIGGGQADNEQFF. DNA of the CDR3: TGTGCCATCGGGGGGGGACAGGCGGACAATGAGCAGTTCTTC.

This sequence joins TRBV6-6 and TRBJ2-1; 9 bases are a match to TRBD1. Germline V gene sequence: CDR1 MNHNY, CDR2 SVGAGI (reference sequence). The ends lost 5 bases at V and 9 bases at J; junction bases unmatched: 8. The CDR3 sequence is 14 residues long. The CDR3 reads CASSPGQGLSEQFF. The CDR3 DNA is TGTGCCAGCAGTCCGGGACAGGGTCTTAGTGAGCAGTTCTTC.

The CDR3 spells CASSIAGTKRDEQFF. In nucleotides, the CDR3 is TGTGCCAGTAGTATAGCCGGGACAAAAAGGGATGAGCAGTTCTTC. The V gene is TRBV19, the J gene TRBJ2-1, with D possibly TRBD1 on 6 matching bases. CDR1 and CDR2 (germline): LNHDA, SQIVND (reference sequence). The CDR3 totals 15 residues. V lost 1 base and J lost 8, with 15 bases in between.

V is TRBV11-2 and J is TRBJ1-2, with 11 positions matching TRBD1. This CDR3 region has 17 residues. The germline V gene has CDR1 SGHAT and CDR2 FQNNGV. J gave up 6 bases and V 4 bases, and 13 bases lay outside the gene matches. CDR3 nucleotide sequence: TGTGCCAGCAGCTCCCCGGGACAGGGGGAAGGGGAAGATGGCTACACCTTC. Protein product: CASSSPGQGEGEDGYTF.

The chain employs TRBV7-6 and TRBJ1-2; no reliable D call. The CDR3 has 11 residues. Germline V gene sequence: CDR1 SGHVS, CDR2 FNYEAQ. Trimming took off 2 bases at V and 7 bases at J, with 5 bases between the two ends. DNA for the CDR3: TGTGCCAGCAGCTTAACTCTTGGCTACACCTTC. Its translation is CASSLTLGYTF.

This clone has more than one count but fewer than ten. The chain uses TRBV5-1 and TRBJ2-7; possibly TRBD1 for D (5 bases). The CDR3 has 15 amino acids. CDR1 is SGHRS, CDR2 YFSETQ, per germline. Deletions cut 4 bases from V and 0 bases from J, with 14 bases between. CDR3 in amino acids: CASSRDTGNSYEQYF. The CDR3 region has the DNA TGCGCCAGCAGCCGAGACACAGGCAACTCCTACGAGCAGTACTTC.

CDR3 sequence reads: CASSFSGRAPENEQFF. The CDR3 DNA reads as TGTGCCAGCAGCTTTAGCGGGAGGGCCCCGGAAAATGAGCAGTTCTTC. The chain is built from TRBV7-9 and TRBJ2-1, with 11 bases lining up with TRBD2. The CDR3 runs 16 residues. With V trimmed by 3 bases and J by 7 bases, 8 bases remained unmatched. In germline, CDR1 is SEHNR, CDR2 FQNEAQ (reference sequence).